These 30 T cell receptor beta chains came from one sample sequenced in a study of OX40 agonist ivuxolimab in advanced cancers. Assay: immunoSEQ multiplex PCR; the TCRdb copy retains only in-frame clones and omits some. This sample has 35,000 to 50,000 clones, with roughly 90% found just once. Material: CD4+ or CD8+ T cells sorted from blood, obtained in a trial of the OX40 agonist ivuxolimab. Every receptor here comes from an adult with an advanced solid tumor such as melanoma, head and neck, liver or kidney cancer.

The genes are TRBV6-5 and TRBJ1-5, with D unresolved. The CDR3 contains 15 residues. Germline V gives CDR1 MNHEY, CDR2 SVGAGI. V was cut by 2 bases and J by 0 bases, with 8 bases left in between. The CDR3 loop is CASSYDQNSNQPQHF. CDR3 bases: TGTGCCAGCAGTTACGATCAGAATAGCAATCAGCCCCAGCATTTT.

The chain has TRBV19 and TRBJ2-5; TRBD1 matches at 12 bases. CDR1 LNHDA and CDR2 SQIVND come from the germline V gene (reference sequence). The length of the CDR3 is 15 residues. Unmatched junction bases numbered 11, after V lost 6 bases and J lost 9 bases. The CDR3 here is CASSPGDRGHSAQYF. The CDR3 nucleotides are TGTGCCAGTAGCCCTGGGGACAGGGGGCACAGCGCCCAGTACTTC.

The V gene is TRBV6-6, the J gene TRBJ2-7, with 11 positions matching TRBD1. The germline CDR1 and CDR2 sequences are MNHNY and SVGAGI (reference sequence). The V and J ends lost 4 bases and 7 bases, in that order; junction bases with no gene match: 6. The CDR3 is made up of 14 amino acids. CDR3 coding DNA: TGTGCCAGCAGTTCCTCGGACAGGGGGCAAGAGCAGTACTTC. As protein: CASSSSDRGQEQYF.

This chain connects TRBV15 to TRBJ1-4, with 8 bases that match TRBD1. Germline loops: CDR1 LNHNV, CDR2 YYDKDF (reference sequence). V lost 0 bases, J lost 0 bases, and 3 bases stayed unmatched. The CDR3 consists of 17 residues. Written as DNA, the CDR3 is TGTGCCACCAGCAGAGACAGGGGGCGGGCAACTAATGAAAAACTGTTTTTT. Encoded protein: CATSRDRGRATNEKLFF.

The chain has TRBV19 and TRBJ2-7, with D perhaps given as TRBD1 or TRBD2 (5 bases each). There are 16 residues in the CDR3. V lost 3 bases to trimming and J lost 6 bases, with 21 bases between them. Germline assignment: CDR1 LNHDA and CDR2 SQIVND (reference sequence). The CDR3 DNA reads TGTGCCAGTAGTATCCGGAGACAGCCTGGGGGTCGCGAGCAGTACTTC. Protein: CASSIRRQPGGREQYF.

This chain connects TRBV10-3 to TRBJ1-5; D call uncertain. The CDR3 covers 18 residues. Trimming cost V 2 bases and J 0 bases, with 17 bases left between them. The germline CDR1 and CDR2 sequences are ENHRY and SYGVKD. CDR3 amino acids: CAISEHLGGSYSNQPQHF. CDR3 DNA sequence: TGTGCCATCAGTGAGCACCTTGGTGGCAGCTATAGCAATCAGCCCCAGCATTTT.

This clone has only a few counts. The chain recombines TRBV6-6 with TRBJ1-1; 9 bases map to TRBD1. CDR1 is MNHNY, CDR2 SVGAGI, per germline (reference sequence). The CDR3 is made up of 15 amino acids. Losses at the gene ends were 4 bases for V and 4 bases for J; bases not matched to a gene: 7. The DNA for the CDR3 is TGTGCCAGCAGTTTGACAGGGGGGGTTGTCACTGAAGCTTTCTTT. Translated, it gives CASSLTGGVVTEAFF.

This clone has a single count. The chain has TRBV28 and TRBJ2-5; D remains ambiguous. CDR3 length equals 15 residues. Per the germline V gene, CDR1 is MDHEN and CDR2 is SYDVKM. V was shortened by 3 bases and J by 7 bases, with 18 bases between the two germline ends. The DNA of the CDR3 is TGTGCCAGCAGTTTGCCTGTGACAAGAGAAGGGACCCAGTACTTC. It yields the protein CASSLPVTREGTQYF.

The chain couples TRBV6-5 to TRBJ2-5; no firm D call. The V end was cut by 2 bases, the J end by 2 bases, with 9 bases between. Germline assignment: CDR1 MNHEY and CDR2 SVGAGI. The CDR3 is 14 residues long. The CDR3 loop is CASSYGVQQETQYF. DNA of the CDR3: TGTGCCAGCAGTTACGGGGTGCAACAAGAGACCCAGTACTTC.

The rearrangement links TRBV19 to TRBJ2-4; weak D call: TRBD2 (7 bases). V was cut by 3 bases and J by 0 bases, with 12 bases left in between. The CDR3 has 16 amino acids. Per germline, CDR1 LNHDA and CDR2 SQIVND (reference sequence). DNA of the CDR3: TGTGCCAGTAGTATTGCGGGGGCAGTAGCCAAAAACATTCAGTACTTC. It is translated as CASSIAGAVAKNIQYF.

This clone was recorded once. This rearrangement joins TRBV2 to TRBJ2-3; TRBD2 matches 7 bases. Germline V gene lookup returns CDR1 SNHLY and CDR2 FYNNEI. The CDR3 covers 14 residues. Unmatched junction bases numbered 9, after V lost 6 bases and J lost 6 bases. CDR3: CASRKTLLADTQYF. The CDR3 nucleotides are TGTGCCAGCAGAAAAACCCTACTAGCGGATACGCAGTATTTT.

The J gene is TRBJ2-6, the V gene TRBV27, with D hard to call. Germline loops: CDR1 MNHEY, CDR2 SMNVEV (reference sequence). The CDR3 spans 18 residues. Deletions cut 7 bases from V and 0 bases from J, with 19 bases between. In DNA, the CDR3 is TGTGCCAGCACCCGAGTAGGCGCCCGTATCTCTGGGGCCAACGTCCTGACTTTC. It is translated as CASTRVGARISGANVLTF.

This sequence joins TRBV7-9 and TRBJ1-5; 11 bases match TRBD1. CDR1 SEHNR and CDR2 FQNEAQ come from the germline V gene (reference sequence). The CDR3 is 16 residues long. V dropped 5 bases and J dropped 5; count of bases not matched to a gene: 8. CDR3 sequence (DNA): TGTGCCAGCAGCCTTGGGACAGGGGGGTACCATCAGCCCCAGCATTTT. It is translated as CASSLGTGGYHQPQHF.

The chain couples TRBV28 to TRBJ1-5; no definite D call. The CDR3 spans 16 residues. The germline V gene encodes CDR1 MDHEN and CDR2 SYDVKM. Trimming shortened V by 1 base and J by 3 bases, and 13 bases separated the two germline ends. The CDR3, as DNA: TGTGCCAGCAGTTTATTGGGCCGTGGGGACAATCAGCCCCAGCATTTT. Protein: CASSLLGRGDNQPQHF. Using reference TRBV28 and TRBJ1-5 for the parts outside the CDR3, the full variable domain is DVKVTQSSRYLVKRTGEKVFLECVQDMDHENMFWYRQDPGLGLRLIYFSYDVKMKEKGDIPEGYSVSREKKERFSLILESASTNQTSMYLCASSLLGRGDNQPQHFGDGTRLSIL.

V usage is TRBV6-1 and J usage is TRBJ2-3, with TRBD1 as a possible D gene (6 bases). Germline V CDR1 and CDR2: MNHNS, SASEGT. This CDR3 is built from 15 residues. V lost 3 bases and J lost 3, with 13 bases in between. The chain's CDR3 is CASSDQGQRTDTQYF. The CDR3 DNA follows: TGTGCCAGCAGTGACCAGGGGCAAAGGACAGATACGCAGTATTTT.

The V gene is TRBV2, the J gene TRBJ2-3, with a possible D match to TRBD2 (6 bases). V was trimmed by 4 bases and J by 0 bases, leaving 14 bases between them. The CDR3 runs to 16 residues. Germline V CDR1 and CDR2: SNHLY, FYNNEI. CDR3 loop: CASSAPLAASTDTQYF. The CDR3 DNA follows: TGTGCCAGCAGTGCCCCACTAGCAGCTAGCACAGATACGCAGTATTTT.

The chain joins TRBV10-3 to TRBJ1-2; 7 bases are shared with TRBD1. With 2 bases clipped from V and 4 bases from J, the junction kept 7 bases outside the gene matches. From germline, CDR1 is ENHRY and CDR2 SYGVKD. This CDR3 is built from 15 residues. This chain's CDR3 is CAISETDRTSYGYTF. CDR3 sequence (DNA): TGTGCCATCAGTGAGACGGACAGGACTTCCTATGGCTACACCTTC.

The table lists this clone with a few counts. V usage is TRBV28 and J usage is TRBJ2-7, with TRBD2 matching 7 bases. Germline-derived CDR1 and CDR2 are MDHEN and SYDVKM. The CDR3 extends over 13 amino acids. Trimming took 6 bases from V and 9 from J; bases not matched to a gene: 11. The CDR3 DNA reads as TGTGCCAGCAGCTACACGGGCGGGAGCGGGCAGTACTTC. It translates to CASSYTGGSGQYF.

The chain employs TRBV30 and TRBJ2-5, with D hard to call. The germline V gene has CDR1 GTSNPN and CDR2 SVGIG (reference sequence). The CDR3 consists of 13 residues. The V end lost 5 bases, the J end lost 4 bases, and 14 bases lay between the germline ends. DNA of the CDR3: TGTGCCTGGGGGATGGGTGGGGTAGAGACCCAGTACTTC. Its protein product is CAWGMGGVETQYF.

This clone is medium-sized by share. The chain recombines TRBV7-3 with TRBJ2-5; 9 nucleotides line up with TRBD1. This CDR3 region has 15 residues. The V gene end was trimmed by 2 bases and the J gene end by 4 bases; junction bases not matched to a gene: 5. Germline CDR1 is SGHTA and CDR2 is FQGTGA. The DNA of the CDR3 is TGTGCCAGCAGCTTAGGGACAGGGCAGGGAGAGACCCAGTACTTC. It encodes CASSLGTGQGETQYF.

V usage is TRBV7-2 and J usage is TRBJ2-3, with TRBD1 matching over 7 bases. The CDR3 extends over 14 amino acids. Losses at the gene ends were 3 bases for V and 4 bases for J; bases not matched to a gene: 4. Germline V gene data show CDR1 as SGHTA and CDR2 as FQGNSA. The CDR3 nucleotides read TGTGCCAGCAGCTTTAGACAGGGCCCAGATACGCAGTATTTT. Amino acids: CASSFRQGPDTQYF.

This rearrangement joins TRBV9 to TRBJ2-3; 9 bases line up with TRBD2. This CDR3 spans 18 amino acids. Looked up from germline, CDR1 is SGDLS and CDR2 is YYNGEE. The ends lost 2 bases at V and 0 bases at J; junction bases unmatched: 10. The CDR3 DNA is TGTGCCAGCAGCGTCGAGGTTAGCGGGAGTGGGAGCACAGATACGCAGTATTTT. It codes for CASSVEVSGSGSTDTQYF.

This clone was counted a few times. The CDR3 reads CASSETGEVWAEQYF. The CDR3 DNA sequence: TGCGCCAGCAGTGAGACAGGGGAGGTATGGGCCGAGCAGTACTTC. V is TRBV10-2 and J is TRBJ2-7, with D tentatively TRBD1 (7 bases). Germline lookup yields CDR1 WSHSY and CDR2 SAAADI. Trimming took off 2 bases at V and 6 bases at J, with 17 bases between the two ends. This CDR3 comprises 15 residues.

The chain employs TRBV6-1 and TRBJ2-1, with D maybe TRBD2 (5 bases). This CDR3 has 14 amino acids. V was shortened by 7 bases and J by 6 bases, with 16 bases between the two germline ends. CDR1 is MNHNS, CDR2 SASEGT, per germline. CDR3 sequence reads: CASTPSFEGNEQFF. In DNA form, the CDR3 reads TGTGCCAGCACCCCTAGCTTCGAGGGCAATGAGCAGTTCTTC.

This chain uses TRBV28 with TRBJ1-5; D is perhaps TRBD1 (5 bases). This CDR3 region has 15 residues. Germline V gives CDR1 MDHEN, CDR2 SYDVKM. Trimming removed 1 base from V and 5 bases from J, with 12 bases in between. This CDR3 reads CASSLSRVWDQPQHF. The CDR3 coding sequence is TGTGCCAGCAGTTTATCCAGGGTTTGGGATCAGCCCCAGCATTTT.

V usage is TRBV28 and J usage is TRBJ2-7; 7 positions match TRBD1. Germline V gene data show CDR1 as MDHEN and CDR2 as SYDVKM. Germline trimming cut 10 bases from V and 0 bases from J; bases unmatched to any gene: 3. This CDR3 is built from 12 residues. CDR3 nucleotide sequence: TGTGCCAACGACAGGGCCTCCTACGAGCAGTACTTC. This translates into CANDRASYEQYF.

The chain links TRBV9 to TRBJ2-5; TRBD1 is a possible D gene (7 bases). CDR1 SGDLS and CDR2 YYNGEE come from the germline V gene. V shed 7 bases and J shed 5 bases, with 12 bases lying between them. The CDR3 spans 12 residues. The CDR3 protein is CASGRGDETQYF. CDR3 coding DNA: TGTGCCAGCGGCAGGGGGGACGAGACCCAGTACTTC.

V is TRBV19 and J is TRBJ2-7; no firm D call. The CDR3 is 13 residues long. The V gene lost 5 bases and the J gene lost 0 bases, with 8 bases spanning the gap. Germline V gene data show CDR1 as LNHDA and CDR2 as SQIVND (reference sequence). The CDR3 is CASSRTVSYEQYF. CDR3 in DNA: TGTGCCAGTAGTCGGACGGTCTCCTACGAGCAGTACTTC.

This chain connects TRBV29-1 to TRBJ2-7, with D maybe TRBD1 (5 bases). Trimming left V 7 bases short and J 0 bases short, with 16 bases between. The CDR3 spans 14 residues. In germline, CDR1 is SQVTM, CDR2 ANQGSEA. The DNA of the CDR3 is TGCAGCGCCCTGGACACCCCGGCCTCCTACGAGCAGTACTTC. It yields the protein CSALDTPASYEQYF.

This sequence joins TRBV6-1 and TRBJ2-3; 7 bases fit TRBD1. CDR1 is MNHNS and CDR2 is SASEGT in the germline V gene. Trimming cost V 5 bases and J 1 base; bases outside gene matches: 6. There are 15 residues in the CDR3. CDR3 amino acids: CASSNTGAGTDTQYF. The CDR3 nucleotides read TGTGCCAGCAGTAATACAGGGGCCGGCACAGATACGCAGTATTTT.